This TCR beta chain was identified during a study of blood T cell repertoires in COVID-19. As for the study in general: T cells, B-cell-depleted T cells, or PBMCs provided the cDNA or gDNA that served as material.

Germline-derived CDR1 and CDR2 are SEHNR and FQNEAQ (reference sequence). The CDR3 totals 17 residues. V lost 1 base, J lost 6 bases, and 19 bases lay in between. Recruitment covered about two dozen US areas and drew participants whose ages spanned roughly 18 to 100 years. Clinical histories supplied by participants themselves formed the basis of cohort assignment. All exposed participants met a person with COVID-19 within 2 weeks before entering the study. Using immunoSEQ multiplex PCR, the repertoire was profiled, and TCRdb retains in-frame clones only, with some absent. The sample has approximately 70,000 clones; under 80% are singletons.

The rearrangement links TRBV7-9 to TRBJ1-5, with D unresolved. The sample comprised PBMCs or T cells enriched from blood (not recorded which). The receptor was isolated from a woman aged 55 to 70 who had been exposed to COVID-19. The CDR3 spells CASSLGHSRDFGQPQHF. The DNA for the CDR3 is TGTGCCAGCAGCTTAGGCCACAGTCGGGATTTCGGTCAGCCCCAGCATTTT.